A selection of T cell receptor beta chains follows, all from one sample in a study of blood T cell repertoires in COVID-19. Clones were read by immunoSEQ multiplex PCR, and TCRdb kept only the in-frame ones, dropping some. The table includes approximately 200,000 clones, about 84% detected once. The sequenced sample was PBMCs or T cells enriched from blood (not recorded which). The receptors originated from a woman aged 25 to 39 who had recovered from COVID-19. CDR3s include the opening cysteine and the closing phenylalanine or tryptophan. The D gene is left open where the match is weak. Rows may omit the clone size; those that give it use once, few, many or a size class.

d_call	v_call	j_call	clone_size	cdr3_aa	cdr3_nt
TRBD1	TRBV28	TRBJ1-1	NA	CASIKEAGGAFF	TGTGCCAGCATCAAAGAGGCAGGGGGAGCTTTCTTT
TRBD1	TRBV7-2	TRBJ2-7	once	CASSFNSDREYEQYF	TGTGCCAGCAGCTTTAATTCGGACAGGGAATACGAGCAGTACTTC
NA	TRBV30	TRBJ2-7	NA	CAWSVGAARHEQYF	TGTGCCTGGAGTGTTGGGGCCGCGAGACACGAGCAGTACTTC
TRBD1	TRBV13	TRBJ2-1	NA	CASSLVAGGNEQFF	TGTGCCAGCAGCTTAGTCGCAGGGGGCAATGAGCAGTTCTTC
NA	TRBV7-6	TRBJ2-6	NA	CASSRGWSGANVLTF	TGTGCCAGCAGCCGAGGATGGTCTGGGGCCAACGTCCTGACTTTC
NA	TRBV7-6	TRBJ2-2	NA	CASSSVPLTRNTGELFF	TGTGCCAGCAGCTCCGTACCCTTGACTAGGAACACCGGGGAGCTGTTTTTT
TRBD2	TRBV3-1/TRBV3-2	TRBJ2-7	few	CASSPFSGIRQYEQYF	TGTGCCAGCAGCCCGTTCAGCGGGATTAGGCAGTACGAGCAGTACTTC
TRBD2	TRBV6-1	TRBJ2-5	NA	CASSEYAGGEETQYF	TGTGCCAGCAGTGAATACGCGGGAGGGGAAGAGACCCAGTACTTC
NA	TRBV6-5	TRBJ2-3	NA	CASSYRTSTDTQYF	TGTGCCAGCAGTTACCGGACTAGCACAGATACGCAGTATTTT
NA	TRBV7-9	TRBJ2-1	NA	CASSFRRDEQFF	TGTGCCAGCAGCTTTCGGAGGGATGAGCAGTTCTTC
NA	TRBV5-1	TRBJ2-7	NA	CASSWGDQIYEQYF	TGCGCCAGCAGCTGGGGGGACCAAATTTACGAGCAGTACTTC
NA	TRBV5-5	TRBJ1-1	NA	CASSRQSGMNTEAFF	TGTGCCAGCAGCCGACAGTCCGGTATGAACACTGAAGCTTTCTTT
NA	TRBV6-5	TRBJ2-7	NA	CASTRPSGGYEQYF	TGTGCCAGCACCAGACCTTCAGGTGGCTACGAGCAGTACTTC
TRBD1	TRBV18	TRBJ2-4	NA	CASSPFSTSTGPNIQYF	TGTGCCAGCTCACCATTCTCGACCTCGACAGGGCCAAACATTCAGTACTTC
NA	TRBV7-3	TRBJ2-3	NA	CASSWRGQLSTDTQYF	TGTGCCAGCAGCTGGAGGGGACAGCTTAGCACAGATACGCAGTATTTT
NA	TRBV27	TRBJ1-1	NA	CASSLSTAAAMNTEAFF	TGTGCCAGCAGTTTATCCACAGCCGCTGCTATGAACACTGAAGCTTTCTTT
NA	TRBV24-1	TRBJ1-4	NA	CATSPGSEQKLFF	TGTGCCACCAGTCCCGGGTCTGAACAAAAACTGTTTTTT
TRBD1	TRBV15	TRBJ1-5	NA	CATSGGTGGNQPQHF	TGTGCCACCAGCGGCGGGACAGGGGGCAATCAGCCCCAGCATTTT
TRBD2	TRBV18	TRBJ2-7	NA	CASSPSGLVGYEQYF	TGTGCCAGCTCGCCCTCGGGACTAGTTGGTTACGAGCAGTACTTC
NA	TRBV19	TRBJ2-7	NA	CASSTSHEQYF	TGTGCCAGTAGTACTAGTCACGAGCAGTACTTC
TRBD1	TRBV7-9	TRBJ2-5	NA	CASSFGQGAAETQYF	TGTGCCAGCAGCTTCGGGCAGGGGGCTGCCGAGACCCAGTACTTC
NA	TRBV12-5	TRBJ1-2	NA	CASGTGDAHGYTF	TGTGCTAGTGGTACGGGGGACGCGCATGGCTACACCTTC
TRBD2	TRBV5-6	TRBJ2-7	NA	CASSLTSGREGEQYF	TGTGCCAGCAGCTTGACTAGCGGGAGGGAGGGCGAGCAGTACTTC
TRBD1	TRBV19	TRBJ1-3	NA	CASKRGQSSGNTIYF	TGTGCCAGTAAGAGGGGGCAGAGCTCTGGAAACACCATATATTTT
TRBD1	TRBV18	TRBJ2-1	NA	CASSTNRGDEQFF	TGTGCCAGCTCAACAAACAGGGGCGATGAGCAGTTCTTC
NA	TRBV7-2	TRBJ2-7	NA	CASSLSTGKSSYEQYF	TGTGCCAGCAGCTTATCAACAGGGAAAAGCTCCTACGAGCAGTACTTC
NA	TRBV27	TRBJ1-1	NA	CASSDRSGAFF	TGTGCCAGCAGCGACAGGTCAGGAGCTTTCTTT
NA	TRBV29-1	TRBJ2-7	NA	CSVDSDSYEQYF	TGCAGCGTCGACAGTGATTCCTACGAGCAGTACTTC
TRBD2	TRBV7-2	TRBJ2-7	once	CASSLSGPGLAFREEQYF	TGTGCCAGCAGTCTAAGCGGTCCGGGACTAGCCTTCCGTGAAGAGCAGTACTTC
NA	TRBV7-9	TRBJ2-7	NA	CASGSGSGEQYF	TGTGCCAGCGGCTCAGGGTCTGGGGAGCAGTACTTC
NA	TRBV6-5	TRBJ1-2	once	CASSYSRGDYGYTF	TGTGCCAGCAGTTACAGTAGGGGTGACTATGGCTACACCTTC
NA	TRBV30	TRBJ2-2	NA	CAWPGTSNTGELFF	TGTGCCTGGCCGGGGACATCGAACACCGGGGAGCTGTTTTTT
NA	TRBV3-1/TRBV3-2	TRBJ1-1	NA	CASSPDTTEAFF	TGTGCCAGCAGCCCGGACACCACTGAAGCTTTCTTT
TRBD1	TRBV6-5	TRBJ2-7	few	CASSEGATGSYEQYF	TGTGCCAGCAGCGAGGGGGCGACGGGCTCCTACGAGCAGTACTTC
NA	TRBV6-5	TRBJ2-1	few	CASSNQGPEQFF	TGTGCCAGCAGTAATCAGGGGCCTGAGCAGTTCTTC
TRBD1	TRBV27	TRBJ1-5	NA	CASSPGLGQGWNENQPQHF	TGTGCCAGCAGTCCGGGTTTGGGACAGGGGTGGAACGAGAATCAGCCCCAGCATTTT
NA	TRBV27	TRBJ2-2	NA	CASSLGFYPGELFF	TGTGCCAGCAGTCTAGGTTTTTATCCCGGGGAGCTGTTTTTT
NA	TRBV6-5	TRBJ1-2	NA	CASSKQENSYRGYTF	TGTGCCAGCAGTAAACAGGAAAACAGTTATCGCGGCTACACCTTC
NA	TRBV5-1	TRBJ1-2	NA	CASSPDSSTNYGYTF	TGCGCCAGCAGCCCGGACAGCTCTACTAACTATGGCTACACCTTC
NA	TRBV11-2	TRBJ1-3	NA	CASSLAGSGNTIYF	TGTGCCAGCAGCTTAGCCGGTTCTGGAAACACCATATATTTT
NA	TRBV5-1	TRBJ2-5	NA	CASSWGSTSFETQYF	TGCGCCAGCAGCTGGGGTTCTACTAGTTTTGAGACCCAGTACTTC
TRBD2	TRBV7-8	TRBJ2-5	once	CASSSKLAGFGETQYF	TGTGCCAGCAGCTCCAAACTAGCGGGATTCGGAGAGACCCAGTACTTC
TRBD1	TRBV6-5	TRBJ2-3	once	CASSLPRGPAGDTQYF	TGTGCCAGCAGTTTACCCAGGGGGCCAGCGGGAGATACGCAGTATTTT
NA	TRBV7-3	TRBJ2-5	NA	CASSWLYSGQETQYF	TGTGCCAGCAGCTGGTTATATAGCGGACAAGAGACCCAGTACTTC
NA	TRBV18	TRBJ2-7	NA	CASSTRGKTSGVYEQYF	TGTGCCAGCTCAACACGGGGAAAGACCTCCGGGGTCTACGAGCAGTACTTC
NA	TRBV21-1	TRBJ1-5	few	CASSTGQGARQPQHF	TGTGCCAGCAGCACCGGACAGGGGGCGAGACAGCCCCAGCATTTT
NA	TRBV6-5	TRBJ2-7	NA	CASSPLNDIYEQYF	TGTGCCAGCAGTCCGCTGAATGACATCTACGAGCAGTACTTC
TRBD1	TRBV5-1	TRBJ2-7	NA	CASSLVPWTGFEQYF	TGCGCCAGCAGCTTGGTCCCATGGACAGGGTTCGAGCAGTACTTC
TRBD1	TRBV2	TRBJ1-1	NA	CASSPLTGGGTEAFF	TGTGCCAGCAGTCCCCTGACAGGGGGAGGCACTGAAGCTTTCTTT
NA	TRBV5-1	TRBJ2-3	NA	CASSLAIGTGTDTQYF	TGCGCCAGCAGCTTGGCGATCGGGACTGGCACAGATACGCAGTATTTT
NA	TRBV2	TRBJ2-7	few	CASSGMMEQYF	TGTGCCAGCTCAGGGATGATGGAGCAGTACTTC
TRBD2	TRBV3-1/TRBV3-2	TRBJ2-7	NA	CASSQDSGGGAEQYF	TGTGCCAGCAGCCAAGACAGCGGGGGGGGAGCCGAGCAGTACTTC
TRBD1	TRBV7-9	TRBJ1-1	NA	CASREGQGLMNTEAFF	TGTGCCAGCAGAGAGGGACAGGGGCTCATGAACACTGAAGCTTTCTTT
NA	TRBV19	TRBJ1-1	NA	CASSSLGAVGRTEAFF	TGTGCCAGTAGTTCGCTTGGAGCAGTCGGGAGGACTGAAGCTTTCTTT